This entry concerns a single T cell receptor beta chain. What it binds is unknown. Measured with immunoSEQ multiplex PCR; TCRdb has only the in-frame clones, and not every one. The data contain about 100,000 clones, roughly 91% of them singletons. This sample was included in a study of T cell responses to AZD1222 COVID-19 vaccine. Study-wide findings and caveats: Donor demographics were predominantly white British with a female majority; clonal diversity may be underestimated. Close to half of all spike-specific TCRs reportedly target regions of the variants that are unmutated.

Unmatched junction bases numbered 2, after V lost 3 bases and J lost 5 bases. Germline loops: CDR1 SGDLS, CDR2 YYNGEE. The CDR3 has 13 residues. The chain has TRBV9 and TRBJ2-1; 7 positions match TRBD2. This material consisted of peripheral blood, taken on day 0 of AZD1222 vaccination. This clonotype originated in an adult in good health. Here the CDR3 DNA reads TGTGCCAGCAGCGCCGGGACTAACAATGAGCAGTTCTTC. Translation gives CASSAGTNNEQFF.